This TCR beta chain stems from a study of CD8+CD57+ T cells in acquired aplastic anemia. Study as a whole: Sorted cells (CD4+ and CD8+) yielded DNA amounts that averaged approximately 3.1 ug.

Patients chosen for sequencing had shown CD8+CD57+ cell expansion by flow cytometry. The blood sampling took place in patients who had so far received no therapy. The CDR3 sequence is 15 residues long. The V and J ends lost 3 bases and 14 bases respectively, with 25 bases between them. CDR1 is SEHNR and CDR2 is FQNEAQ in the germline V gene (reference sequence). Study-wide findings and caveats: Shared by patients and controls, just under 30 CD8+ CDR3s were abundant in patients.

The study profiled TCR beta VDJ and CDR3 using genomic DNA as template. TCRdb recomputed calls from the reads with MiXCR, one row per CDR3 protein. The sample records more than 250,000 distinct CDR3 sequences, approximately 82% being singletons. Remarks on this clonotype: As yet, its antigen is unknown.

Sequenced input: sorted CD4+, CD8+, or CD8+CD57+ T cells (not recorded which) from PBMCs. This chain links TRBV7-9 with TRBJ1-1, with D possibly being TRBD1 (5 bases). This sequence originates from a human donor with aplastic anemia. CDR3: CASSLGLSGNTDGFF. The CDR3 DNA reads TGTGCCAGCAGCTTGGGTCTGTCAGGGAACACTGACGGGTTCTTT.